These T cell receptor beta chains were read from a single sample in a study of neurological immune-mediated disorders. From the 5' RACE reads, TCRdb called clonotypes with MiXCR, one entry per CDR3 protein. The table shows approximately 70,000 distinct CDR3 sequences, with 3.5% to 5% occurring only once. Sequenced sample: PBMCs. These receptors were obtained from a man aged 25-45 years with multiple sclerosis. CDR3s include the opening cysteine and the closing phenylalanine or tryptophan. The order of the fields is D gene, V gene, clone size, J gene, CDR3 protein, CDR3 DNA. D genes are given only for firm matches. Expanded clones are given a class, and other clones once, few, many or no size at all.

d_call: TRBD2; v_call: TRBV20-1; clone_size: many; j_call: TRBJ2-5; cdr3_aa: CSAKSGGARGTQYF; cdr3_nt: TGCAGTGCTAAAAGCGGGGGGGCCCGCGGGACCCAGTACTTC
d_call: -; v_call: TRBV21-1; clone_size: many; j_call: TRBJ1-4; cdr3_aa: CASSSRRNEKLFF; cdr3_nt: TGTGCCAGCAGCAGCCGAAGAAATGAAAAACTGTTTTTT
d_call: TRBD1; v_call: TRBV7-2; clone_size: many; j_call: TRBJ1-4; cdr3_aa: CASSLRDRGATNEKLFF; cdr3_nt: TGTGCCAGCAGCTTAAGGGACAGAGGAGCAACTAATGAAAAACTGTTTTTT
d_call: TRBD2; v_call: TRBV5-1; clone_size: many; j_call: TRBJ2-5; cdr3_aa: CASSLSGAKETQYF; cdr3_nt: TGCGCCAGCAGCTTAAGCGGGGCAAAAGAGACCCAGTACTTC
d_call: -; v_call: TRBV3-1; clone_size: many; j_call: TRBJ2-5; cdr3_aa: CASSQVRSESRETQYF; cdr3_nt: TGTGCCAGCAGCCAAGTGAGGTCTGAGAGCAGGGAGACCCAGTACTTC
d_call: -; v_call: TRBV5-1; clone_size: many; j_call: TRBJ2-7; cdr3_aa: CASAYRDSSYEQYF; cdr3_nt: TGCGCCAGCGCGTATAGAGATAGCTCCTACGAGCAGTACTTC
d_call: -; v_call: TRBV7-8; clone_size: many; j_call: TRBJ2-7; cdr3_aa: CASSLMERLRNEQYF; cdr3_nt: TGTGCCAGCAGCTTAATGGAGAGGCTAAGGAACGAGCAGTACTTC
d_call: TRBD1; v_call: TRBV7-8; clone_size: few; j_call: TRBJ2-2; cdr3_aa: CASIQGALGTGELFF; cdr3_nt: TGTGCCAGCATTCAGGGGGCGCTTGGAACCGGGGAGCTGTTTTTT
d_call: -; v_call: TRBV20-1; clone_size: many; j_call: TRBJ2-2; cdr3_aa: CSAPSQTGPGELFF; cdr3_nt: TGCAGTGCTCCATCCCAGACGGGCCCAGGGGAGCTGTTTTTT
d_call: -; v_call: TRBV7-9; clone_size: many; j_call: TRBJ2-1; cdr3_aa: CASSLALGPYNEQFF; cdr3_nt: TGTGCCAGCAGCTTAGCGTTGGGTCCCTACAATGAGCAGTTCTTC
d_call: -; v_call: TRBV4-1; clone_size: many; j_call: TRBJ2-1; cdr3_aa: CASSQDRGFTSYNEQFF; cdr3_nt: TGCGCCAGCAGCCAAGATCGGGGGTTTACCTCCTACAATGAGCAGTTCTTC
d_call: TRBD2; v_call: TRBV12-3/TRBV12-4; clone_size: many; j_call: TRBJ2-1; cdr3_aa: CASSLSASGGNEQFF; cdr3_nt: TGTGCCAGCAGTTTATCGGCTAGCGGGGGTAATGAGCAGTTCTTC
d_call: -; v_call: TRBV6-5; clone_size: many; j_call: TRBJ1-5; cdr3_aa: CASRKRPPSWGPQHF; cdr3_nt: TGTGCCAGCAGAAAGAGGCCTCCCTCATGGGGGCCCCAGCATTTT
d_call: -; v_call: TRBV5-1; clone_size: many; j_call: TRBJ2-7; cdr3_aa: CASSPHPGSYEQYF; cdr3_nt: TGCGCCAGCAGCCCCCATCCAGGGTCCTACGAGCAGTACTTC
d_call: -; v_call: TRBV12-3/TRBV12-4; clone_size: many; j_call: TRBJ2-5; cdr3_aa: CASSRSQTQYF; cdr3_nt: TGTGCCAGCAGTAGATCTCAGACCCAGTACTTC
d_call: TRBD1; v_call: TRBV7-2; clone_size: many; j_call: TRBJ2-2; cdr3_aa: CASSTDRVVRGLFF; cdr3_nt: TGTGCCAGCAGCACCGACAGGGTTGTAAGGGGGCTGTTTTTT
d_call: -; v_call: TRBV20-1; clone_size: many; j_call: TRBJ2-1; cdr3_aa: CSARDSRSVNEQFF; cdr3_nt: TGCAGTGCTAGAGATTCCCGGTCCGTCAATGAGCAGTTCTTC
d_call: -; v_call: TRBV5-1; clone_size: many; j_call: TRBJ2-2; cdr3_aa: CASRQGPANTGELFF; cdr3_nt: TGCGCCAGCCGGCAGGGTCCCGCTAACACCGGGGAGCTGTTTTTT
d_call: -; v_call: TRBV4-1; clone_size: many; j_call: TRBJ1-5; cdr3_aa: CASSQEDKTVNSNQPQHF; cdr3_nt: TGCGCCAGCAGCCAAGAAGACAAGACAGTCAATAGCAATCAGCCCCAGCATTTT
d_call: -; v_call: TRBV20-1; clone_size: many; j_call: TRBJ1-4; cdr3_aa: CSARTVEKLFF; cdr3_nt: TGCAGTGCTAGGACGGTAGAAAAACTGTTTTTT
d_call: -; v_call: TRBV29-1; clone_size: few; j_call: TRBJ1-5; cdr3_aa: CSVAKGADQPQNF; cdr3_nt: -
d_call: -; v_call: TRBV2; clone_size: many; j_call: TRBJ2-3; cdr3_aa: CASSELLAYTDTQYF; cdr3_nt: TGTGCCAGCAGTGAATTGCTAGCGTACACAGATACGCAGTATTTT
d_call: -; v_call: TRBV12-3/TRBV12-4; clone_size: many; j_call: TRBJ1-4; cdr3_aa: CASSLRAGHPGKLFF; cdr3_nt: TGTGCCAGCAGTTTGCGCGCAGGGCACCCAGGGAAACTGTTTTTT
d_call: -; v_call: TRBV2; clone_size: many; j_call: TRBJ2-1; cdr3_aa: CASSEWGQGGVRNEQFF; cdr3_nt: TGTGCCAGCAGTGAGTGGGGGCAGGGTGGGGTCCGCAATGAGCAGTTCTTC
d_call: -; v_call: TRBV29-1; clone_size: many; j_call: TRBJ1-5; cdr3_aa: CSAVEGGRNQPQHF; cdr3_nt: TGCAGCGCTGTGGAGGGGGGCCGCAATCAGCCCCAGCATTTT
d_call: -; v_call: TRBV20-1; clone_size: many; j_call: TRBJ1-2; cdr3_aa: CSARWGTNYGYTF; cdr3_nt: TGCAGTGCTAGATGGGGGACGAACTATGGCTACACCTTC
d_call: -; v_call: TRBV5-5; clone_size: many; j_call: TRBJ2-2; cdr3_aa: CASSERSGAPLFGGELFF; cdr3_nt: TGTGCCAGCAGCGAGAGATCAGGGGCCCCGCTTTTCGGCGGGGAGCTGTTTTTT
d_call: -; v_call: TRBV27; clone_size: few; j_call: TRBJ1-5; cdr3_aa: CASRPYDTSNQPQNF; cdr3_nt: TGTGCCAGCAGACCATATGATACGAGCAATCAGCCCCAGAATTTT
d_call: -; v_call: TRBV5-1; clone_size: many; j_call: TRBJ2-3; cdr3_aa: CASSLWNPSTDTQYF; cdr3_nt: TGCGCCAGCAGCTTGTGGAATCCTAGCACAGATACGCAGTATTTT
d_call: TRBD1; v_call: TRBV27; clone_size: many; j_call: TRBJ1-6; cdr3_aa: CASSSPDREYNSPLHF; cdr3_nt: TGTGCCAGCAGTTCCCCCGACAGGGAGTATAATTCACCCCTCCACTTT
d_call: -; v_call: TRBV20-1; clone_size: many; j_call: TRBJ2-4; cdr3_aa: CSAPPDYTPNIQYF; cdr3_nt: TGCAGTGCCCCACCCGATTACACTCCGAACATTCAGTACTTC
d_call: -; v_call: TRBV4-3; clone_size: few; j_call: TRBJ1-6; cdr3_aa: CASSQDSPRDYNSPLNF; cdr3_nt: TGCGCCAGCAGCCAAGATTCCCCAAGGGATTATAATTCACCCCTCAACTTT
d_call: -; v_call: TRBV12-3/TRBV12-4; clone_size: many; j_call: TRBJ1-2; cdr3_aa: CASSLEPSYGYTF; cdr3_nt: TGTGCCAGCAGCTTGGAGCCAAGCTATGGCTACACCTTC
d_call: -; v_call: TRBV27; clone_size: many; j_call: TRBJ1-1; cdr3_aa: CASSFGTEAFF; cdr3_nt: TGTGCCAGCAGTTTTGGGACTGAAGCTTTCTTT
d_call: TRBD2; v_call: TRBV4-1; clone_size: many; j_call: TRBJ2-7; cdr3_aa: CASSQELDGGTSYEQYF; cdr3_nt: TGCGCCAGCAGCCAAGAATTGGACGGGGGGACTTCCTACGAGCAGTACTTC
d_call: TRBD1; v_call: TRBV20-1; clone_size: many; j_call: TRBJ1-4; cdr3_aa: CSGSQGAGEKLFF; cdr3_nt: TGCAGTGGTAGTCAGGGGGCAGGTGAAAAACTGTTTTTT
d_call: -; v_call: TRBV6-1; clone_size: many; j_call: TRBJ2-1; cdr3_aa: CASSPGPYYNEQFF; cdr3_nt: TGTGCCAGCAGTCCGGGACCCTACTACAATGAGCAGTTCTTC
d_call: -; v_call: TRBV12-5; clone_size: many; j_call: TRBJ1-1; cdr3_aa: CASGPDTNTEAFF; cdr3_nt: TGTGCTAGTGGTCCAGATACGAACACTGAAGCTTTCTTT
d_call: -; v_call: TRBV5-1; clone_size: many; j_call: TRBJ2-5; cdr3_aa: CASSLVPQETQYF; cdr3_nt: TGCGCCAGCAGCTTGGTACCGCAAGAGACCCAGTACTTC
d_call: -; v_call: TRBV7-8; clone_size: few; j_call: TRBJ2-4; cdr3_aa: CASSDRTPGRTKNIQYF; cdr3_nt: TGTGCCAGCAGCGACCGAACCCCCGGGCGGACCAAAAACATTCAGTACTTC
d_call: -; v_call: TRBV27; clone_size: many; j_call: TRBJ1-5; cdr3_aa: CASSLARASNQPQHF; cdr3_nt: TGTGCCAGCAGTCTAGCCAGGGCAAGCAATCAGCCCCAGCATTTT
d_call: TRBD2; v_call: TRBV2; clone_size: -; j_call: TRBJ2-5; cdr3_aa: CASSEPVGLAGETQYF; cdr3_nt: TGTGCCAGCAGTGAACCGGTCGGACTAGCTGGGGAGACCCAGTACTTC
d_call: -; v_call: TRBV10-3; clone_size: many; j_call: TRBJ2-2; cdr3_aa: CAISESKAGELFF; cdr3_nt: TGTGCCATCAGTGAGTCGAAGGCCGGGGAGCTGTTTTTT
d_call: -; v_call: TRBV7-9; clone_size: many; j_call: TRBJ2-1; cdr3_aa: CASSSLGEQFF; cdr3_nt: TGTGCCAGCAGCTCCTTGGGTGAGCAGTTCTTC
d_call: TRBD1; v_call: TRBV20-1; clone_size: many; j_call: TRBJ1-5; cdr3_aa: CSAREPTGIQPQHF; cdr3_nt: TGCAGTGCTAGAGAACCGACAGGGATTCAGCCCCAGCATTTT
d_call: -; v_call: TRBV9; clone_size: many; j_call: TRBJ2-1; cdr3_aa: CASSAGSSYNEQFF; cdr3_nt: TGTGCCAGCAGTGCAGGATCAAGTTACAATGAGCAGTTCTTC
d_call: -; v_call: TRBV20-1; clone_size: many; j_call: TRBJ2-3; cdr3_aa: CSVGRGVTDTQYF; cdr3_nt: TGCAGTGTGGGGCGGGGTGTAACAGATACGCAGTATTTT
d_call: -; v_call: TRBV5-1; clone_size: many; j_call: TRBJ1-1; cdr3_aa: CASSYWGRNTEAFF; cdr3_nt: TGCGCCAGCAGCTATTGGGGGCGGAACACTGAAGCTTTCTTT
d_call: TRBD1; v_call: TRBV12-3/TRBV12-4; clone_size: many; j_call: TRBJ1-6; cdr3_aa: CASSFGQGGNSPLHF; cdr3_nt: TGTGCCAGCAGTTTTGGACAGGGCGGGAATTCACCCCTCCACTTT
d_call: -; v_call: TRBV11-2; clone_size: -; j_call: TRBJ2-3; cdr3_aa: CASSRRNMGTDTQYF; cdr3_nt: TGTGCCAGCAGCCGACGAAATATGGGCACAGATACGCAGTATTTT
d_call: -; v_call: TRBV7-2; clone_size: few; j_call: TRBJ2-5; cdr3_aa: CASAQGGLTGLQETQYF; cdr3_nt: TGTGCCAGCGCCCAAGGCGGGCTGACGGGCTTACAAGAGACCCAGTACTTC